This entry lists 3 T cell receptor beta chains sequenced from one sample in a study of blood T cell repertoires in COVID-19. Profiled with immunoSEQ multiplex PCR; TCRdb holds only in-frame clones, not every one. This table holds about 240,000 clones, about four fifths found once. The source material was peripheral blood. The origin of the receptors is a man aged 25 to 40 who had recovered from COVID-19.

The J gene is TRBJ2-1, the V gene TRBV19; D gene unclear. This CDR3 region has 11 residues. Germline CDR1 LNHDA, CDR2 SQIVND (reference sequence). Trimming removed 6 bases from V and 2 bases from J, with 2 bases in between. CDR3 bases: TGTGCCAGTAGCACCTACAATGAGCAGTTCTTC. Translation gives CASSTYNEQFF.

The chain combines TRBV5-1 with TRBJ1-4; 10 positions agree with TRBD1. This CDR3 has 17 amino acids. From germline, CDR1 is SGHRS and CDR2 YFSETQ. V shed 5 bases and J 6 bases; nucleotides not matched to a gene: 13. CDR3 residues: CASRSRDRGVEDEKLFF. CDR3 nucleotides: TGCGCCAGCAGGAGCCGGGACAGGGGCGTTGAGGATGAAAAACTGTTTTTT.

The genes are TRBV20-1 and TRBJ1-5; no firm D call. Looked up from germline, CDR1 is DFQATT and CDR2 is SNEGSKA (reference sequence). The CDR3 runs 11 residues. Trimming removed 3 bases from V and 11 bases from J, with 11 bases in between. The CDR3 sequence is CSASRGEAQHF. The CDR3 DNA reads TGCAGTGCTAGTCGGGGAGAAGCCCAGCATTTT.